This T cell receptor (beta chain) was captured by sequencing in a study of cytomegalovirus exposure and HLA in healthy donors. The CDR3 has 14 residues. The V gene end was trimmed by 5 bases and the J gene end by 5 bases; junction bases not matched to a gene: 5. Germline V gene lookup returns CDR1 MGHRA and CDR2 YSYEKL. In its sample, this clone was seen a few times. Its target is unknown. 13 Jbeta primers and 60 Vbeta primers were used for the PCR. Method: immunoSEQ multiplex PCR; TCRdb's copy keeps in-frame clones and lacks some. The sample lists roughly 150,000 clones; roughly 85% were seen once. Whole-study findings and limits: A later analysis by the authors found several of the most significant clusters apparently linked to common viral pathogens. CMV serostatus was the sole immune exposure information available.

The specimen sequenced was PBMCs. This TCR was sampled from a male donor in good health and CMV-seropositive. The gene calls are TRBV4-1 and TRBJ1-5; the match to TRBD1 covers 8 bases. The CDR3 DNA is TGCGCCAGCAGCGATCAGGGGGCCCATCAGCCCCAGCATTTT. Protein: CASSDQGAHQPQHF.